The 32 T cell receptor beta chains presented below share a single source sample, sequenced in a study of shared clonotypes between healthy human individuals (dated by TCRdb to the early 2020s). The library was obtained by the immunoSEQ multiplex PCR assay. TCRdb retrieved this table from immuneACCESS and kept in-frame rearrangements only. Not all clones are present; in checked studies, unresolved V genes account for under half, and no reason is known for the remainder. The sample table holds about 980,000 clones, of which 76% were seen once. Approximately 1.5% of the sample comes from the top ten. Material: memory CD4+ T cells sorted from blood. The cell subset or site tag for this specimen amounts to: CD45RA-negative fraction. The receptor set was obtained from a young man in good health.

This clone was observed a handful of times. The rearrangement uses TRBV30 and TRBJ1-3, with D unclear. The CDR3 length is 15 residues. Germline values: CDR1 GTSNPN, CDR2 SVGIG (reference sequence). V shed 6 bases and J shed 0 bases, with 15 bases lying between them. This chain's CDR3 is CACNPRSTSGNTIYF. DNA of the CDR3: TGTGCCTGCAACCCGAGGTCCACCTCTGGAAACACCATATATTTT. The complete variable domain, with remaining parts taken from reference TRBV30 and TRBJ1-3, reads SQTIHQWPATLVQPVGSPLSLECTVEGTSNPNLYWYRQAAGRGLQLLFYSVGIGQISSEVPQNLSASRPQDRQFILSSKKLLLSDSGFYLCACNPRSTSGNTIYFGEGSWLTVV.

V gene TRBV19 combines with J gene TRBJ2-7, with D perhaps matching TRBD1 (6 bases). This CDR3 has 14 residues. Per the germline V gene, CDR1 is LNHDA and CDR2 is SQIVND (reference sequence). V gave up 4 bases and J gave up 3 bases, with 13 bases separating them. The CDR3, as DNA: TGTGCCAGTAGTACCAGGGGATTCAGCTACGAGCAGTACTTC. As protein: CASSTRGFSYEQYF.

The chain has TRBV5-4 and TRBJ2-2; D is ambiguous. Germline V gene data show CDR1 as SGHNT and CDR2 as YYREEE (reference sequence). The CDR3 runs 14 residues. Trimming pared 2 bases from V and 2 bases from J, leaving 7 bases between. Here the CDR3 DNA reads TGTGCCAGCAGCTTCACAACCAACACCGGGGAGCTGTTTTTT. It encodes CASSFTTNTGELFF.

The chain links TRBV5-5 to TRBJ1-1; TRBD1 is a possible D gene (5 bases). Trimming took 4 bases from V and 4 from J, leaving 17 bases between them. The length of the CDR3 is 15 residues. The germline CDR1 and CDR2 sequences are SGHKS and YYEKEE (reference sequence). CDR3 in amino acids: CASSPIPDGATEAFF. CDR3 DNA: TGTGCCAGCAGCCCTATACCGGACGGGGCCACTGAAGCTTTCTTT.

The chain recombines TRBV11-2 with TRBJ1-5; D perhaps matches TRBD1 (5 bases). The CDR3 extends over 16 amino acids. Germline-derived CDR1 and CDR2 are SGHAT and FQNNGV. Trimming took 1 base from V and 0 from J, leaving 10 bases between them. The DNA of the CDR3 is TGTGCCAGCAGCTTAGTGCAGGGCTATAGCAATCAGCCCCAGCATTTT. Translation: CASSLVQGYSNQPQHF. Drawing the rest from reference TRBV11-2 and TRBJ1-5, the complete variable domain is EAGVAQSPRYKIIEKRQSVAFWCNPISGHATLYWYQQILGQGPKLLIQFQNNGVVDDSQLPKDRFSAERLKGVDSTLKIQPAKLEDSAVYLCASSLVQGYSNQPQHFGDGTRLSIL.

The chain couples TRBV18 to TRBJ2-2, with TRBD1 identical over 7 bases. The CDR3 spans 13 residues. The germline gives CDR1 KGHSH, CDR2 LQKENI. V gave up 6 bases and J gave up 5 bases; unmatched junction bases: 3. DNA for the CDR3: TGTGCCAGCTCTACAGGGGCTACCGGGGAGCTGTTTTTT. Protein sequence: CASSTGATGELFF. The full variable domain, completed using reference TRBV18 and TRBJ2-2, is NAGVMQNPRHLVRRRGQEARLRCSPMKGHSHVYWYRQLPEEGLKFMVYLQKENIIDESGMPKERFSAEFPKEGPSILRIQQVVRGDSAAYFCASSTGATGELFFGEGSRLTVL.

In DNA, the CDR3 is TGTGCCAGCAACCCCTTGACAGCGCTGCTACGATCCTACAATGAGCAGTTCTTC. It encodes CASNPLTALLRSYNEQFF. The V and J genes are TRBV11-2 and TRBJ2-1; a possible D gene is TRBD1 (5 bases). The CDR3 runs to 18 residues. V was pared by 7 bases and J by 1 base, with 23 bases between. Germline lookup yields CDR1 SGHAT and CDR2 FQNNGV.

V is TRBV6-1 and J is TRBJ2-7; perhaps TRBD1 as D (5 bases). This CDR3 is built from 13 residues. The V end lost 8 bases, the J end lost 3 bases, and 14 bases lay between the germline ends. From germline, CDR1 is MNHNS and CDR2 SASEGT. The CDR3 reads CASAQETLYEQYF. CDR3 nucleotides: TGTGCCAGCGCACAGGAGACCCTCTACGAGCAGTACTTC.

This chain links TRBV4-1 with TRBJ1-5, with 8 bases fitting TRBD1. Germline V gives CDR1 MGHRA, CDR2 YSYEKL. The CDR3 loop spans 17 amino acids. Germline trimming cut 0 bases from V and 4 bases from J; bases unmatched to any gene: 8. CDR3 nucleotide sequence: TGCGCCAGCAGCCAAGATGGTTCAGGGGGCGTGAATCAGCCCCAGCATTTT. Its translation: CASSQDGSGGVNQPQHF.

The chain carries TRBV10-3 and TRBJ2-2; 7 positions agree with TRBD1. Trimming at V came to 11 bases and at J to 4 bases, leaving 13 bases not matched to a gene. The CDR3 is 15 residues long. Germline V lookup: CDR1 ENHRY, CDR2 SYGVKD. The CDR3 here is CASKYSGQLTGELFF. CDR3 sequence (DNA): TGTGCCTCTAAATACTCGGGACAGCTCACCGGGGAGCTGTTTTTT.

The V call is TRBV2, the J call TRBJ1-1; D remains unclear. The CDR3 has 14 amino acids. Germline V gives CDR1 SNHLY, CDR2 FYNNEI. With 6 bases removed from V and 4 bases from J, the gap between germline ends came to 15 bases. The DNA of the CDR3 is TGTGCCAGCAGCCCCTCACGCATAGGCACTGAAGCTTTCTTT. Translating gives CASSPSRIGTEAFF.

The V call is TRBV7-8, the J call TRBJ1-3; 7 bases line up with TRBD1. This CDR3 region has 15 residues. J lost 0 bases, V lost 4 bases, and 3 bases had no gene match. Germline V lookup: CDR1 SGHVS, CDR2 FQNEAQ. This chain's CDR3 is CASSSGQTSGNTIYF. The CDR3 DNA reads TGTGCCAGCAGCTCGGGACAGACCTCTGGAAACACCATATATTTT. The variable domain in full, with the rest retrieved from reference TRBV7-8 and TRBJ1-3, is GAGVSQSPRYKVAKRGQDVALRCDPISGHVSLFWYQQALGQGPEFLTYFQNEAQLDKSGLPSDRFFAERPEGSVSTLKIQRTQQEDSAVYLCASSSGQTSGNTIYFGEGSWLTVV.

This clone was recorded at least ten times. This chain connects TRBV4-1 to TRBJ2-2; 8 bases agree with TRBD1. Germline CDR1 and CDR2: MGHRA and YSYEKL. Trimming cost V 4 bases and J 6 bases; bases outside gene matches: 10. This CDR3 spans 16 amino acids. This CDR3 reads CASSRDGQGQSGELFF. The CDR3 DNA follows: TGCGCCAGCAGCCGGGACGGACAGGGCCAGTCCGGGGAGCTGTTTTTT.

The CDR3 coding sequence is TGTGCCAGCAGCCTACCTCAGGGACAGAAAACTAACTATGGCTACACCTTC. Its translation: CASSLPQGQKTNYGYTF. V usage is TRBV7-2 and J usage is TRBJ1-2; 7 positions match TRBD1. Germline V gene lookup returns CDR1 SGHTA and CDR2 FQGNSA. V dropped 5 bases and J dropped 0; count of bases not matched to a gene: 12. The CDR3 has 17 residues.

The V gene is TRBV11-3, the J gene TRBJ1-1, with D possibly TRBD1 on 6 matching bases. The CDR3 is 15 amino acids. The germline CDR1 and CDR2 sequences are SGHNT and YENEEA. Trimming took 1 base from V and 1 from J, leaving 10 bases between them. DNA for the CDR3: TGTGCCAGCAGCTTAGGCCAGGGGCAGAACACTGAAGCTTTCTTT. This translates into CASSLGQGQNTEAFF. The variable domain in full, with the rest retrieved from reference TRBV11-3 and TRBJ1-1, is EAGVVQSPRYKIIEKKQPVAFWCNPISGHNTLYWYLQNLGQGPELLIRYENEEAVDDSQLPKDRFSAERLKGVDSTLKIQPAELGDSAVYLCASSLGQGQNTEAFFGQGTRLTVV.

The rearrangement uses TRBV30 and TRBJ2-1; 12 bases are a match to TRBD2. The J segment lost 4 bases and the V segment lost 5 bases, leaving 0 bases of the junction unmatched. This CDR3 has 13 amino acids. The germline gives CDR1 GTSNPN, CDR2 SVGIG (reference sequence). The CDR3, as DNA: TGTGCCTGGGGGACTAGCGGGTACAATGAGCAGTTCTTC. Residues: CAWGTSGYNEQFF.

This clone was recorded at least ten times. The junction and the germline gene differ at one end; a read error may be behind it. The chain links TRBV19 to TRBJ1-5; perhaps TRBD1 as D (5 bases). From germline, CDR1 is LNHDA and CDR2 SQIVND (reference sequence). The CDR3 totals 12 residues. In nucleotides, the CDR3 is TGTGCCAGTAGTATAGTACGGGGGGGAGTGACATTT. Translation: CASSIVRGGVTF.

This clone was counted between two and nine times. V usage is TRBV5-6 and J usage is TRBJ1-6; D remains unclear. Germline assignment: CDR1 SGHDT and CDR2 YYEEEE. Trimming shortened V by 4 bases and J by 8 bases, and 10 bases separated the two germline ends. The CDR3 length is 13 residues. CDR3 DNA: TGTGCCAGCAGCCAAACCCCGGATTCACCCCTCCACTTT. It is translated as CASSQTPDSPLHF.

The chain uses TRBV6-1 and TRBJ1-5, with D possibly TRBD1 on 5 matching bases. V was pared by 1 base and J by 1 base, with 14 bases between. The CDR3 is 17 amino acids. Germline V gene lookup returns CDR1 MNHNS and CDR2 SASEGT. CDR3 region: CASSEDRGQFSNQPQHF. The CDR3 nucleotides read TGTGCCAGCAGTGAAGACCGTGGACAATTCAGCAATCAGCCCCAGCATTTT.

The gene calls are TRBV25-1 and TRBJ1-2; TRBD1 matches 9 bases. V dropped 2 bases and J dropped 4; count of bases not matched to a gene: 14. Germline lookup yields CDR1 MGHDK and CDR2 SYGVNS. CDR3 length: 18 residues. Here the CDR3 reads CASSETGTGIKLGYGYTF. In DNA form, the CDR3 reads TGTGCCAGCAGTGAAACCGGGACAGGGATAAAGTTAGGCTATGGCTACACCTTC.

J is TRBJ2-7 and V is TRBV5-4, with 14 bases matching TRBD2. This CDR3 region has 16 residues. V lost 4 bases and J lost 3; bases outside the gene matches: 6. Germline V gene sequence: CDR1 SGHNT, CDR2 YYREEE (reference sequence). The CDR3 spells CASSPGLAGGIYEQYF. In DNA form, the CDR3 reads TGTGCCAGCAGCCCCGGACTAGCGGGAGGCATCTACGAGCAGTACTTC.

The genes are TRBV5-6 and TRBJ1-5; 12 bases fit TRBD1. The CDR3 covers 18 residues. The germline CDR1 and CDR2 sequences are SGHDT and YYEEEE. The ends lost 4 bases at V and 2 bases at J; junction bases unmatched: 10. The chain's CDR3 is CASSPGTGGRQGNQPQHF. In DNA form, the CDR3 reads TGTGCCAGCAGCCCTGGGACAGGGGGCCGCCAAGGCAATCAGCCCCAGCATTTT.

The chain uses TRBV7-6 and TRBJ2-5; TRBD2 aligns across 14 bases. The V and J ends lost 6 bases and 5 bases, in that order; junction bases with no gene match: 11. Germline V CDR1 and CDR2: SGHVS, FNYEAQ. There are 17 residues in the CDR3. CDR3 loop: CASRTSSGLAGAETQYF. DNA of the CDR3: TGTGCCAGCAGGACCTCCTCGGGACTAGCGGGGGCTGAGACCCAGTACTTC.

On this clone itself: At the DNA level, this CDR3 is encoded by other sequences in the same sample as well. This rearrangement joins TRBV10-1 to TRBJ2-3; no clear D. From germline, CDR1 is WNHNN and CDR2 SYGVQD (reference sequence). This CDR3 has 12 amino acids. Between the trimmed V and J ends, which lost 4 bases and 2 bases, there was a span of 4 bases. As DNA, the CDR3 is TGCGCCAGCAGTGGAACCACAGATACGCAGTATTTT. Translating gives CASSGTTDTQYF.

This chain connects TRBV6-1 to TRBJ1-6; a weak D match, TRBD1 (5 bases). Germline V lookup: CDR1 MNHNS, CDR2 SASEGT. This CDR3 is built from 15 residues. V shed 5 bases and J shed 5 bases, with 13 bases lying between them. CDR3: CASSKRDGDNSPLHF. The CDR3 DNA reads TGTGCCAGCAGTAAGCGGGACGGGGATAATTCACCCCTCCACTTT.

V usage is TRBV19 and J usage is TRBJ2-2; no definite D call. The germline gives CDR1 LNHDA, CDR2 SQIVND (reference sequence). The CDR3 covers 15 residues. The V gene lost 1 base and the J gene lost 2 bases, with 8 bases spanning the gap. The CDR3 nucleotides are TGTGCCAGTAGTATAGGACTTCTAAACACCGGGGAGCTGTTTTTT. It translates to CASSIGLLNTGELFF.

At least ten counts were recorded for this clone. Other DNA sequences in the same sample also yield this CDR3. The genes are TRBV7-2 and TRBJ2-7, with 10 positions matching TRBD2. The CDR3 has 14 amino acids. The V segment lost 4 bases and the J segment 0 bases; nucleotides outside the gene matches: 0. Germline assignment: CDR1 SGHTA and CDR2 FQGNSA. CDR3 nucleotide sequence: TGTGCCAGCAGCTCTAGCGGGAGCTCCTACGAGCAGTACTTC. This codes for CASSSSGSSYEQYF.

V is TRBV20-1 and J is TRBJ1-4; no definite D call. Germline V lookup: CDR1 DFQATT, CDR2 SNEGSKA (reference sequence). This CDR3 spans 11 amino acids. Trimming removed 8 bases at V and 7 bases at J, with 11 bases between. The CDR3 nucleotides read TGCAGTTGGCGTGCGGGTGAAAAACTGTTTTTT. Residues: CSWRAGEKLFF.

This clone occurred once. The rearrangement joins TRBV19 to TRBJ1-1; D perhaps matches TRBD1 (5 bases). V was cut by 4 bases and J by 0 bases, with 15 bases left in between. The germline gives CDR1 LNHDA, CDR2 SQIVND (reference sequence). This CDR3 comprises 16 residues. The CDR3 nucleotides read TGTGCCAGTAGTACCTCCGGGGGGGGGTTGAACACTGAAGCTTTCTTT. This codes for CASSTSGGGLNTEAFF.

This chain uses TRBV15 with TRBJ2-7; TRBD1 matches 8 bases. Germline V lookup: CDR1 LNHNV, CDR2 YYDKDF (reference sequence). The CDR3 is 16 amino acids. V was pared by 0 bases and J by 2 bases, with 6 bases of the junction left unmatched. CDR3 bases: TGTGCCACCAGCAGAGACCGGACAGGGAGGCCCTACGAGCAGTACTTC. It codes for CATSRDRTGRPYEQYF.

The V gene is TRBV6-5, the J gene TRBJ1-2; D might be TRBD1 (5 bases). This CDR3 has 15 residues. V was cut by 0 bases and J by 4 bases, with 12 bases left in between. The germline CDR1 and CDR2 sequences are MNHEY and SVGAGI. The CDR3 sequence: CASSYSDTFRYGYTF. The CDR3 DNA is TGTGCCAGCAGTTACTCGGACACCTTCCGCTATGGCTACACCTTC.

A remark on this clone: At the DNA level, this CDR3 is encoded by other sequences in the same sample as well. The rearrangement joins TRBV18 to TRBJ1-1; D not certain. The CDR3 is 13 residues long. The V end lost 3 bases, the J end lost 3 bases, and 8 bases lay between the germline ends. Germline lookup yields CDR1 KGHSH and CDR2 LQKENI. CDR3 bases: TGTGCCAGCTCACCCCCCGGAGACACTGAAGCTTTCTTT. Its protein is CASSPPGDTEAFF. Full variable domain (rest looked up from reference TRBV18 and TRBJ1-1): NAGVMQNPRHLVRRRGQEARLRCSPMKGHSHVYWYRQLPEEGLKFMVYLQKENIIDESGMPKERFSAEFPKEGPSILRIQQVVRGDSAAYFCASSPPGDTEAFFGQGTRLTVV.